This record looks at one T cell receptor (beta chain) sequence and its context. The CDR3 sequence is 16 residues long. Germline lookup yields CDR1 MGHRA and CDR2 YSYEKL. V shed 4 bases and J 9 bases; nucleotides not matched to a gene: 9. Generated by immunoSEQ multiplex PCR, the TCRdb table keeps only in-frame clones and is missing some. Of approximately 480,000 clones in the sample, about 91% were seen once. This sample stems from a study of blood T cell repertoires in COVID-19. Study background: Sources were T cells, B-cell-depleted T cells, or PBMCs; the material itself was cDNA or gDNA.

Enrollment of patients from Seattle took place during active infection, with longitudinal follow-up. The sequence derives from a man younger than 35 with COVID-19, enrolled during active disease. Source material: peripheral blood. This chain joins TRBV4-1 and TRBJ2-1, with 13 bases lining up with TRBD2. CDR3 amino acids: CASSRTGLAGQAEQFF. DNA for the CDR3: TGCGCCAGCAGCCGGACGGGACTAGCGGGACAGGCTGAGCAGTTCTTC.